These T cell receptor beta chains were read from a single sample in a study of PD-L1 blockade in urothelial cancer. This table comes from immunoSEQ multiplex PCR, and its TCRdb copy is limited to in-frame clones, with some not included. The table lists about 93,000 clones, around 90% of them singletons. The material was PBMCs, obtained around atezolizumab (anti-PD-L1) treatment. The origin of the receptors is a man in his 60s with urothelial cancer. The CDR3 runs from the conserved cysteine through the conserved F or W.

CDR3aa: CASTKDRIGTGELFF; j_gene: TRBJ2-2; v_gene: TRBV19
CDR3aa: CAIGPKQGGMMNTEAFF; j_gene: TRBJ1-1; v_gene: TRBV10-3
CDR3aa: CASSSGLASTDTQYF; j_gene: TRBJ2-3; v_gene: TRBV5-6
CDR3aa: CASSQDGRTGEQYF; j_gene: TRBJ2-7; v_gene: TRBV4-3
CDR3aa: CASSLWTSGNEQFF; j_gene: TRBJ2-1; v_gene: TRBV5-1
CDR3aa: CASSEIGAGHPDTQYF; j_gene: TRBJ2-3; v_gene: TRBV6-1
CDR3aa: CASSSGYSTDTQYF; j_gene: TRBJ2-3; v_gene: TRBV7-2
CDR3aa: CAIRAGGAQAAVEQFF; j_gene: TRBJ2-1; v_gene: TRBV10-3
CDR3aa: CATSGDGSNEQFF; j_gene: TRBJ2-1; v_gene: TRBV10-3
CDR3aa: CASSAGTGAYGYTF; j_gene: TRBJ1-2; v_gene: TRBV5-1
CDR3aa: CASSKGLAGGLAYEQYF; j_gene: TRBJ2-7; v_gene: TRBV27
CDR3aa: CAISAYRGSYYGYTF; j_gene: TRBJ1-2; v_gene: TRBV10-3
CDR3aa: CASSLSRGTQYF; j_gene: TRBJ2-3; v_gene: TRBV13
CDR3aa: CASSETGIGGGELFF; j_gene: TRBJ2-2; v_gene: TRBV6-1
CDR3aa: CASPFPGGSGSGTRTGELFF; j_gene: TRBJ2-2; v_gene: TRBV7-3
CDR3aa: CASTRTGPREQYF; j_gene: TRBJ2-7; v_gene: TRBV11-1
CDR3aa: CASSLAQGHGYGYTF; j_gene: TRBJ1-2; v_gene: TRBV7-9
CDR3aa: CASSPWGGSGSYNEQFF; j_gene: TRBJ2-1; v_gene: TRBV28
CDR3aa: CASSGQGGQETQYF; j_gene: TRBJ2-5; v_gene: TRBV9
CDR3aa: CASYRDSSYEQYF; j_gene: TRBJ2-7; v_gene: TRBV5-1
CDR3aa: CASSFASDYNEQFF; j_gene: TRBJ2-1; v_gene: TRBV5-1
CDR3aa: CATNWGQPKNIQYF; j_gene: TRBJ2-4; v_gene: TRBV27
CDR3aa: CSVDLQGANTEAFF; j_gene: TRBJ1-1; v_gene: TRBV29-1
CDR3aa: CASSQVSAGDTTDTQYF; j_gene: TRBJ2-3; v_gene: TRBV4-2
CDR3aa: CASSLSRGGGQPQHF; j_gene: TRBJ1-5; v_gene: TRBV27
CDR3aa: CASDRGAGTGELFF; j_gene: TRBJ2-2; v_gene: TRBV19
CDR3aa: CASSSVVGTGDFSYNSPLHF; j_gene: TRBJ1-6; v_gene: TRBV7-6
CDR3aa: CASSKRTGAGETQYF; j_gene: TRBJ2-5; v_gene: TRBV5-1
CDR3aa: CSVGDRGLNTEAFF; j_gene: TRBJ1-1; v_gene: TRBV29-1
CDR3aa: CASSVERQGYEQYF; j_gene: TRBJ2-7; v_gene: TRBV6-1
CDR3aa: CASTTGAQGRGKETQYF; j_gene: TRBJ2-5; v_gene: TRBV28
CDR3aa: CASSPGLGGTDTQYF; j_gene: TRBJ2-3; v_gene: TRBV7-9
CDR3aa: CASSTDKYEQYF; j_gene: TRBJ2-7; v_gene: TRBV18
CDR3aa: CASRKDRTEAFF; j_gene: TRBJ1-1; v_gene: TRBV5-6
CDR3aa: CASSPPRTGGVTEAFF; j_gene: TRBJ1-1; v_gene: TRBV18
CDR3aa: CASSLRPQETQYF; j_gene: TRBJ2-5; v_gene: TRBV27
CDR3aa: CARQRASYEQYF; j_gene: TRBJ2-7; v_gene: TRBV27
CDR3aa: CASSITRAYSNQPQHF; j_gene: TRBJ1-5; v_gene: TRBV19
CDR3aa: CATSRLGQGGEKLFF; j_gene: TRBJ1-4; v_gene: TRBV15
CDR3aa: CASSYPNTGELFF; j_gene: TRBJ2-2; v_gene: TRBV6-5
CDR3aa: CASSIGVTNYGYTF; j_gene: TRBJ1-2; v_gene: TRBV19
CDR3aa: CASSKGLAGNTGELFF; j_gene: TRBJ2-2; v_gene: TRBV5-8
CDR3aa: CASSQDEVRGESYEQYF; j_gene: TRBJ2-7; v_gene: TRBV4-1
CDR3aa: CASGSYGTGEGSPLHF; j_gene: TRBJ1-6; v_gene: TRBV5-1
CDR3aa: CASSQLAGPYNEQFF; j_gene: TRBJ2-1; v_gene: TRBV4-3
CDR3aa: CASSLRVGRGYNEQFF; j_gene: TRBJ2-1; v_gene: TRBV5-1
CDR3aa: CASSSGLAGSYEQYF; j_gene: TRBJ2-7; v_gene: TRBV7-2
CDR3aa: CSGGGGYNEQFF; j_gene: TRBJ2-1; v_gene: TRBV29-1
CDR3aa: CASSQDGLRTDTQYF; j_gene: TRBJ2-3; v_gene: TRBV4-2
CDR3aa: CSASQGSYNEQFF; j_gene: TRBJ2-1; v_gene: TRBV29-1
CDR3aa: CASSVEASGVYGELFF; j_gene: TRBJ2-2; v_gene: TRBV9
CDR3aa: CASSPGTLNNQPQHF; j_gene: TRBJ1-5; v_gene: TRBV5-8
CDR3aa: CAKKGRDPFFSGNTIYF; j_gene: TRBJ1-3; v_gene: TRBV10-1